Below, 18 T cell receptor beta chains from the same sample are listed, as sequenced in a study of radiotherapy plus CTLA-4 blockade in lung cancer. The table came from immunoSEQ multiplex PCR; TCRdb's copy has only in-frame clones and leaves some out. Of around 110,000 clones in the sample, roughly 80% were seen once. The sample consisted of peripheral blood, taken from a patient treated with radiotherapy plus ipilimumab. Source of these receptors: a human donor with non-small cell lung cancer that progressed on radiotherapy plus ipilimumab. Some clones in this sample may be carry-over from other donors' samples.

The chain joins TRBV2 to TRBJ1-2, with D possibly TRBD1 on 6 matching bases. Germline V gene data show CDR1 as SNHLY and CDR2 as FYNNEI. Trimming left V 4 bases short and J 0 bases short, with 12 bases between. The CDR3 length is 15 residues. In DNA, the CDR3 is TGTGCCAGCAGTGTGGTACAGGGCACTAACTATGGCTACACCTTC. The encoded protein is CASSVVQGTNYGYTF. The full variable domain, rest sourced from reference TRBV2 and TRBJ1-2, is EPEVTQTPSHQVTQMGQEVILRCVPISNHLYFYWYRQILGQKVEFLVSFYNNEISEKSEIFDDQFSVERPDGSNFTLKIRSTKLEDSAMYFCASSVVQGTNYGYTFGSGTRLTVV.

V gene TRBV27 combines with J gene TRBJ2-7; either TRBD1 or TRBD2 may fit D (6 bases each). The CDR3 spans 13 residues. CDR1 MNHEY and CDR2 SMNVEV come from the germline V gene (reference sequence). V was clipped by 3 bases and J by 6 bases, with 12 bases between them. The CDR3 DNA reads as TGTGCCAGCAGTTTTAACAGGGAGGCCGAGCAGTACTTC. Encoded protein: CASSFNREAEQYF.

The chain combines TRBV5-4 with TRBJ2-1, with 11 bases that match TRBD2. The CDR3 has 15 amino acids. Germline CDR1 reads SGHNT; CDR2 reads YYREEE (reference sequence). With V trimmed by 3 bases and J by 2 bases, 1 base remained unmatched. This chain's CDR3 is CASSSLAGAYNEQFF. The CDR3 bases are TGTGCCAGCAGCTCACTAGCGGGGGCCTACAATGAGCAGTTCTTC.

This chain uses TRBV25-1 with TRBJ2-5; D is unresolved. Germline CDR1 is MGHDK and CDR2 is SYGVNS. V lost 8 bases and J 5 bases, leaving 12 bases between the germline ends. The CDR3 has 12 residues. The CDR3 DNA follows: TGTGCCAGCGGGTATAACCGGGAGACCCAGTACTTC. Translating gives CASGYNRETQYF.

The chain is built from TRBV29-1 and TRBJ2-2; 8 bases match TRBD1. Trimming took 6 bases from V and 6 from J; bases not matched to a gene: 3. This CDR3 comprises 12 residues. Germline V gives CDR1 SQVTM, CDR2 ANQGSEA. CDR3: CSVDRGAGELFF. The CDR3 nucleotides are TGCAGCGTAGACAGGGGAGCCGGGGAGCTGTTTTTT.

The chain uses TRBV7-2 and TRBJ1-2; possible D gene TRBD1, 5 bases. The V and J ends lost 4 bases and 3 bases respectively, with 18 bases between them. CDR1 and CDR2 from the germline V gene are SGHTA and FQGNSA. The CDR3 extends over 16 amino acids. CDR3 protein: CASSWGMVGYDYGYTF. Written as DNA, the CDR3 is TGTGCCAGCAGCTGGGGGATGGTAGGGTACGACTATGGCTACACCTTC.

As regards this clone: Mismatch with germline at one junction end may stem from a read error. The chain employs TRBV10-3 and TRBJ2-7; D remains unclear. In germline, CDR1 is ENHRY, CDR2 SYGVKD. The CDR3 sequence is 12 residues long. This CDR3 is CAISESLYGQYF. In DNA form, the CDR3 reads TGTGCCATCAGTGAGTCCCTATACGGGCAGTACTTC.

This rearrangement joins TRBV15 to TRBJ2-4; 7 positions agree with TRBD2. Losses at the gene ends were 3 bases for V and 0 bases for J; bases not matched to a gene: 8. Per germline, CDR1 LNHNV and CDR2 YYDKDF (reference sequence). The CDR3 length is 17 residues. This chain's CDR3 is CATSRFPAGLAKNIQYF. CDR3 DNA: TGTGCCACCAGCAGGTTCCCAGCGGGGCTAGCCAAAAACATTCAGTACTTC. The complete variable domain, with remaining parts taken from reference TRBV15 and TRBJ2-4, reads DAMVIQNPRYQVTQFGKPVTLSCSQTLNHNVMYWYQQKSSQAPKLLFHYYDKDFNNEADTPDNFQSRRPNTSFCFLDIRSPGLGDTAMYLCATSRFPAGLAKNIQYFGAGTRLSVL.

A few counts support this clone. The chain links TRBV7-6 to TRBJ1-1; no clear D. Looked up from germline, CDR1 is SGHVS and CDR2 is FNYEAQ. The CDR3 is made up of 14 amino acids. V gave up 0 bases and J gave up 2 bases, with 7 bases separating them. CDR3 bases: TGTGCCAGCAGCTTAGCAGGAGTTAACACTGAAGCTTTCTTT. Amino acids: CASSLAGVNTEAFF. The full variable domain, in which reference TRBV7-6 and TRBJ1-1 provide the parts outside the CDR3, is GAGVSQSPRYKVTKRGQDVALRCDPISGHVSLYWYRQALGQGPEFLTYFNYEAQQDKSGLPNDRFSAERPEGSISTLTIQRTEQRDSAMYRCASSLAGVNTEAFFGQGTRLTVV.

The gene calls are TRBV7-9 and TRBJ2-7; D gene uncertain. Trimming removed 4 bases from V and 4 bases from J, with 11 bases in between. The length of the CDR3 is 13 residues. The germline V gene has CDR1 SEHNR and CDR2 FQNEAQ (reference sequence). The CDR3 region is CASSSNPPYEQYF. CDR3 DNA sequence: TGTGCCAGCAGCTCGAATCCCCCATACGAGCAGTACTTC.

V usage is TRBV7-8 and J usage is TRBJ2-7; TRBD2 agrees at 10 bases. CDR3 size: 16 residues. V was clipped by 4 bases and J by 3 bases; unmatched bases: 9. CDR1 is SGHVS and CDR2 is FQNEAQ in the germline V gene. Here the CDR3 reads CASSSPVGLADYEQYF. In DNA form, the CDR3 reads TGTGCCAGCAGCTCCCCGGTAGGACTAGCGGACTACGAGCAGTACTTC.

The rearrangement uses TRBV7-2 and TRBJ2-4; no clear D gene. Trimming took off 5 bases at V and 1 base at J, with 15 bases between the two ends. Germline V CDR1 and CDR2: SGHTA, FQGNSA. The CDR3 covers 16 residues. The chain's CDR3 is CASSPKGSTAKNIQYF. CDR3 in DNA: TGTGCCAGCAGCCCAAAAGGTAGTACGGCCAAAAACATTCAGTACTTC.

This rearrangement joins TRBV13 to TRBJ1-2, with TRBD1 identical over 9 bases. V gave up 4 bases and J gave up 5 bases; unmatched junction bases: 5. CDR1 and CDR2 (germline): PRHDT, FYEKMQ (reference sequence). CDR3 length: 14 residues. The CDR3 is CASSSAGTGYGYTF. The CDR3 bases are TGTGCCAGCAGCTCCGCCGGGACAGGGTATGGCTACACCTTC.

Written as DNA, the CDR3 is TGCGCCAGCAGCCGAGGGGAGAACTATGGCTACACCTTC. This translates into CASSRGENYGYTF. The chain links TRBV5-1 to TRBJ1-2; maybe TRBD1 (5 bases). Trimming cost V 4 bases and J 2 bases, with 9 bases left between them. CDR3 length: 13 residues. Germline loops: CDR1 SGHRS, CDR2 YFSETQ.

The V gene is TRBV30, the J gene TRBJ1-2; the D is unclear. Trimming pared 0 bases from V and 10 bases from J, leaving 12 bases between. CDR3 length equals 12 residues. CDR1 is GTSNPN, CDR2 SVGIG, per germline (reference sequence). In nucleotides, the CDR3 is TGTGCCTGGAGTGTAGTACGACCTACCTACACCTTC. It yields the protein CAWSVVRPTYTF.

This clone was counted between two and nine times. V is TRBV5-4 and J is TRBJ1-6, with a weak D call TRBD1 (6 bases). Per the germline V gene, CDR1 is SGHNT and CDR2 is YYREEE (reference sequence). The CDR3 is 16 residues long. The V end was cut by 4 bases, the J end by 7 bases, with 18 bases between. In DNA form, the CDR3 reads TGTGCCAGCAGCGCTGGACAGTCGGTAGGGAATTCACCCCTCCACTTT. Translation: CASSAGQSVGNSPLHF. The whole variable domain, filled in from reference TRBV5-4 and TRBJ1-6, reads ETGVTQSPTHLIKTRGQQVTLRCSSQSGHNTVSWYQQALGQGPQFIFQYYREEENGRGNFPPRFSGLQFPNYSSELNVNALELDDSALYLCASSAGQSVGNSPLHFGNGTRLTVT.

The chain joins TRBV4-3 to TRBJ1-3; D gene uncertain. The V end lost 2 bases, the J end lost 0 bases, and 5 bases lay between the germline ends. Germline V gene data show CDR1 as LGHNA and CDR2 as YSLEER. This CDR3 is 14 amino acids long. The CDR3 DNA is TGCGCCAGCAGCCAACTGAGCTCTGGAAACACCATATATTTT. The encoded protein is CASSQLSSGNTIYF.

The chain is built from TRBV9 and TRBJ1-1; the D is unclear. Trimming pared 2 bases from V and 11 bases from J, leaving 19 bases between. CDR1 is SGDLS, CDR2 YYNGEE, per germline. CDR3 length: 14 residues. The CDR3 protein is CASSVWIGRRGAFF. In DNA form, the CDR3 reads TGTGCCAGCAGCGTTTGGATAGGGCGCCGAGGGGCTTTCTTT.